This T cell receptor beta chain was sequenced during a study of blood T cells in healthy people across ages. This clonotype was seen at least ten times. Its matching antigen is unknown. Germline and junction disagree at one end, which may indicate a read error. Findings and caveats of the study: Both higher diversity and more naive CD4+ cells marked long-lived donors when set against aged donors. With age, beta diversity per million T cells declined roughly linearly, significantly by 35 to 40.

There were healthy Caucasian individuals from Russia, aged about 6 to 90, serving as donors. The authors extracted at least 6 micrograms of total RNA per sample. Through a sample-barcoded 5' primer and a J-beta primer mix, a second PCR was run for roughly 6 to 12 cycles. TCRdb used MiXCR to reprocess the 5' RACE reads, holding one entry per CDR3 protein. This repertoire shows about 770,000 distinct CDR3 sequences, roughly 44% found once; its top ten account for about 21%. Germline assignment: CDR1 SGHAT and CDR2 FQDESV (reference sequence). The CDR3 spans 15 residues. Sequenced input: blood. The TCR comes from a man between 60 and 75 years old in good health. This chain connects TRBV11-1 to TRBJ2-3; 9 nucleotides match TRBD2. In DNA, the CDR3 is TGTGCCAGCAGCATAGCGGGAGACCGCACAGATACGCAGTATTTT. Protein: CASSIAGDRTDTQYF.